Each of the 29 T cell receptor beta chains below was sequenced from the same sample in a study of blood T cells in healthy people across ages. A second PCR, run for about 6 to 11 cycles, used a sample-barcoded 5' primer plus a J-beta primer mix. Via MiXCR, TCRdb re-called the 5' RACE reads, giving one row per CDR3 protein. This sample has 1.5 million to 2 million distinct CDR3 sequences, with roughly 49% found just once. Sequencing was performed on blood. The receptors come from a middle-aged woman in good health.

As to this clonotype: A clone one base away is much larger, so this may be a read error. This chain joins TRBV25-1 and TRBJ1-6; D gene unclear. This CDR3 is built from 14 residues. Germline lookup yields CDR1 MGHDK and CDR2 SYGVNS. The CDR3 spells CASSTPTYKSPLHF. The CDR3 DNA reads TGTGCCAGCAGTACACCGACCTATAAGTCACCCCTCCACTTT.

This chain connects TRBV9 to TRBJ2-7, with TRBD1 identical over 8 bases. Trimming at V came to 3 bases and at J to 7 bases, leaving 9 bases not matched to a gene. The V gene's germline CDR1 is SGDLS and CDR2 YYNGEE. The CDR3 has 14 amino acids. The CDR3 sequence is CASSAGDRLREQYF. The CDR3 nucleotides read TGTGCCAGCAGCGCCGGGGACAGGCTAAGGGAGCAGTACTTC.

The chain recombines TRBV7-2 with TRBJ2-3; possibly TRBD2 for D (5 bases). The CDR3 is made up of 18 amino acids. CDR1 SGHTA and CDR2 FQGNSA come from the germline V gene. Trimming stripped 2 bases from V and 4 bases from J, with 22 bases between. For the CDR3, the DNA is TGTGCCAGCAGCTTAACCCGGGGTAGCGTGTTTAGTCCAGATACGCAGTATTTT. Encoded protein: CASSLTRGSVFSPDTQYF.

The chain couples TRBV5-1 to TRBJ2-5; 7 bases agree with TRBD1. Germline loops: CDR1 SGHRS, CDR2 YFSETQ. The V gene end was trimmed by 4 bases and the J gene end by 5 bases; junction bases not matched to a gene: 2. The CDR3 runs to 12 residues. In DNA, the CDR3 is TGCGCCAGCAGCAAGGACAGGGAGACCCAGTACTTC. It encodes CASSKDRETQYF.

The J gene is TRBJ2-6, the V gene TRBV20-1; tentatively, D is TRBD1 (6 bases). The CDR3 spans 16 residues. CDR1 and CDR2 (germline): DFQATT, SNEGSKA (reference sequence). Trimming cost V 2 bases and J 1 base, with 12 bases left between them. Here the CDR3 reads CSARKWTVSGANVLTF. CDR3 sequence (DNA): TGCAGTGCTAGAAAATGGACAGTTTCTGGGGCCAACGTCCTGACTTTC.

The J gene is TRBJ2-1, the V gene TRBV29-1; no definite D call. Germline assignment: CDR1 SQVTM and CDR2 ANQGSEA. Trimming removed 4 bases at V and 10 bases at J, with 11 bases between. The CDR3 totals 11 residues. CDR3 loop: CSVGIFYEQFF. The DNA of the CDR3 is TGCAGCGTTGGAATTTTCTACGAGCAGTTCTTC.

This sequence joins TRBV27 and TRBJ1-1; D remains ambiguous. Per the germline V gene, CDR1 is MNHEY and CDR2 is SMNVEV (reference sequence). V was shortened by 1 base and J by 0 bases, with 9 bases between the two germline ends. The CDR3 is 15 residues long. The CDR3 loop is CASSLYRKMNTEAFF. The CDR3 DNA reads TGTGCCAGCAGTTTATATAGGAAAATGAACACTGAAGCTTTCTTT.

The chain recombines TRBV27 with TRBJ2-1; D tentatively fits TRBD1 or TRBD2 (5 bases each). V was cut by 6 bases and J by 8 bases, with 20 bases left in between. Germline CDR1 is MNHEY and CDR2 is SMNVEV (reference sequence). This CDR3 has 15 amino acids. The CDR3: CASRTTGTFLDEQFF. The CDR3 DNA follows: TGTGCCAGCAGAACAACCGGGACGTTTTTGGATGAGCAGTTCTTC.

V is TRBV7-6 and J is TRBJ2-4; TRBD1 aligns across 7 bases. The J call may be mistaken, given a closer DNA end match to TRBJ2-7. Per germline, CDR1 SGHVS and CDR2 FNYEAQ. This CDR3 is 14 amino acids long. CDR3: CASSHRQGGSEQYF. The DNA of the CDR3 is TGTGCCAGCAGTCACCGACAGGGTGGGAGCGAGCAGTACTTC.

The V and J genes are TRBV6-6 and TRBJ1-4, with D possibly matching TRBD1 (5 bases). This CDR3 spans 17 amino acids. Germline V gives CDR1 MNHNY, CDR2 SVGAGI (reference sequence). The V end lost 5 bases, the J end lost 0 bases, and 16 bases lay between the germline ends. CDR3 DNA: TGTGCCAGCAGTAGGACGGGGGGTTACACAACTAATGAAAAACTGTTTTTT. Encoded protein: CASSRTGGYTTNEKLFF.

The chain carries TRBV7-3 and TRBJ1-2; possible D gene TRBD1, 5 bases. Germline CDR1 reads SGHTA; CDR2 reads FQGTGA. The CDR3 extends over 14 amino acids. Deletions cut 0 bases from V and 4 bases from J, with 9 bases between. CDR3 sequence: CASSLTGTSYGYTF. Here the CDR3 DNA reads TGTGCCAGCAGCTTAACAGGGACCTCCTATGGCTACACCTTC. Full variable domain (remainder filled in from reference TRBV7-3 and TRBJ1-2): GAGVSQTPSNKVTEKGKYVELRCDPISGHTALYWYRQSLGQGPEFLIYFQGTGAADDSGLPNDRFFAVRPEGSVSTLKIQRTERGDSAVYLCASSLTGTSYGYTFGSGTRLTVV.

This clonotype has more than one count but fewer than ten. The chain has TRBV4-3 and TRBJ2-4, with TRBD2 matching 8 bases. The CDR3 spans 17 residues. Germline V gene lookup returns CDR1 LGHNA and CDR2 YSLEER. Trimming cost V 0 bases and J 1 base; bases outside gene matches: 5. For the CDR3, the DNA is TGCGCCAGCAGCCAAGAACGGGGGGGGTCGGCCAAAAACATTCAGTACTTC. Amino acids: CASSQERGGSAKNIQYF.

The CDR3 protein is CASSIQGNNEQFF. The CDR3, as DNA: TGTGCCAGCAGCATTCAGGGGAATAATGAGCAGTTCTTC. The chain combines TRBV7-2 with TRBJ2-1; tentatively, D is TRBD1 (6 bases). The ends were cut back, 5 bases at V and 7 bases at J, with 12 bases in the middle. From germline, CDR1 is SGHTA and CDR2 FQGNSA. CDR3 size: 13 residues.

This clonotype was counted a few times. V usage is TRBV6-6 and J usage is TRBJ1-4; tentatively, D is TRBD1 (6 bases). The V and J ends lost 4 bases and 9 bases respectively, with 15 bases between them. CDR1 is MNHNY, CDR2 SVGAGI, per germline (reference sequence). This CDR3 is 14 amino acids long. CDR3 nucleotides: TGTGCCAGCAGTTCCCGGGGGGCAGGGAAAAAACTGTTTTTT. This codes for CASSSRGAGKKLFF.

This clonotype was seen a single time. This chain links TRBV7-2 with TRBJ2-7; TRBD1 or TRBD2 may be the D gene (6 bases each). This CDR3 region has 14 residues. The germline CDR1 and CDR2 sequences are SGHTA and FQGNSA. Trimming removed 7 bases at V and 7 bases at J, with 20 bases between. Written as DNA, the CDR3 is TGTGCCAGCATCTACGGGGGCTCATACAATGAGCAGTACTTC. Translating gives CASIYGGSYNEQYF.

This clonotype has more than one count but fewer than ten. The chain carries TRBV5-1 and TRBJ2-7, with 7 bases identical to TRBD1. This CDR3 contains 14 residues. From germline, CDR1 is SGHRS and CDR2 YFSETQ. Losses at the gene ends were 1 base for V and 3 bases for J; bases not matched to a gene: 4. CDR3 loop: CASSLTGENYEQYF. CDR3 bases: TGCGCCAGCAGCTTGACAGGGGAGAACTACGAGCAGTACTTC.

The chain joins TRBV12-5 to TRBJ2-1; 10 bases align to TRBD1. Per germline, CDR1 LGHNT and CDR2 FRNRAP. The CDR3 is made up of 17 amino acids. V lost 1 base to trimming and J lost 5 bases; unmatched junction nucleotides: 8. DNA of the CDR3: TGTGCTAGTGGTTTGGCCACCGGGACAGGGGTCCACAATGAGCAGTTCTTC. This sequence encodes CASGLATGTGVHNEQFF.

CDR3 DNA: TGTGCCAGCAGCTTAGACGCCGGACAGGGGGCTGAAGCTTTCTTT. Translated, it gives CASSLDAGQGAEAFF. The genes are TRBV7-3 and TRBJ1-1, with 10 bases matching TRBD1. This CDR3 has 15 residues. The V and J ends lost 2 bases and 6 bases, in that order; junction bases with no gene match: 6. The germline gives CDR1 SGHTA, CDR2 FQGTGA.

In this sample, this clonotype turned up a few times. The chain uses TRBV6-2 or TRBV6-3 and TRBJ2-5; 7 nucleotides agree with TRBD2. This CDR3 comprises 16 residues. V shed 7 bases, J shed 0 bases, and the junction held 11 bases outside the gene matches. Germline CDR1 reads MNHEY; CDR2 reads SVGEGT. In DNA form, the CDR3 reads TGTGCCAGCACCCAGAGGTCTAGCGGATACCAAGAGACCCAGTACTTC. Translating gives CASTQRSSGYQETQYF.

As for this clonotype: Mismatch with germline at one junction end may stem from a read error. The rearrangement links TRBV7-2 to TRBJ2-5; D ambiguous. Looked up from germline, CDR1 is SGHTA and CDR2 is FQGNSA. The CDR3 runs 12 residues. CDR3: CASILRAGTQYF. The CDR3 nucleotides read TGTGCCAGCATCTTAAGGGCCGGGACCCAGTACTTC.

The V and J genes are TRBV2 and TRBJ2-7; maybe TRBD1 (6 bases). In germline, CDR1 is SNHLY, CDR2 FYNNEI. CDR3 length equals 16 residues. V dropped 8 bases and J dropped 3 bases, with 23 bases sitting between them. The CDR3 DNA is TGTGCCAGCGAAGGCCCCTCGGCAGGGGCTTACTACGAGCAGTACTTC. It translates to CASEGPSAGAYYEQYF.

This clonotype came up once. The chain has TRBV9 and TRBJ2-7, with D maybe TRBD1 (6 bases). This CDR3 is built from 15 residues. Germline loops: CDR1 SGDLS, CDR2 YYNGEE. V shed 2 bases and J shed 1 base, with 13 bases lying between them. The CDR3 protein is CASSVSSGQSYEQYF. The DNA for the CDR3 is TGTGCCAGCAGCGTCTCCTCGGGACAATCCTACGAGCAGTACTTC.

V is TRBV11-2 and J is TRBJ2-5; 11 nucleotides line up with TRBD2. Per germline, CDR1 SGHAT and CDR2 FQNNGV. This CDR3 contains 15 residues. The ends lost 5 bases at V and 11 bases at J; junction bases unmatched: 13. In nucleotides, the CDR3 is TGTGCCAGCAGCATGACTAGCGGGGAAGGTTCGGAGCAGTACTTC. Protein: CASSMTSGEGSEQYF.

The V and J genes are TRBV13 and TRBJ2-3; D remains ambiguous. The CDR3 spans 15 residues. V was clipped by 2 bases and J by 8 bases, with 17 bases between them. Germline V gene data show CDR1 as PRHDT and CDR2 as FYEKMQ (reference sequence). This CDR3 reads CASSLNPTPSGTQYF. CDR3 nucleotides: TGTGCCAGCAGCTTAAACCCGACCCCCTCCGGTACGCAGTATTTT.

The chain uses TRBV6-1 and TRBJ2-1, with 13 positions matching TRBD2. CDR1 and CDR2 from the germline V gene are MNHNS and SASEGT. The J segment lost 7 bases and the V segment lost 10 bases, leaving 4 bases of the junction unmatched. The CDR3 sequence is 13 residues long. This CDR3 is CAIAGLAGNEQFF. DNA of the CDR3: TGTGCCATCGCGGGACTAGCGGGGAATGAGCAGTTCTTC.

The rearrangement uses TRBV20-1 and TRBJ2-5; D is possibly TRBD1 or TRBD2 (5 bases each). The CDR3 totals 13 residues. Germline values: CDR1 DFQATT, CDR2 SNEGSKA (reference sequence). Trimming removed 0 bases at V and 11 bases at J, with 16 bases between. The CDR3 nucleotides read TGCAGTGCTAGAGACTTAGGGGAGAGTGAGCAGTACTTC. Translation: CSARDLGESEQYF.

V gene TRBV5-5 combines with J gene TRBJ2-6, with 7 bases matching TRBD2. Looked up from germline, CDR1 is SGHKS and CDR2 is YYEKEE (reference sequence). The CDR3 runs 17 residues. Germline trimming cut 0 bases from V and 4 bases from J; bases unmatched to any gene: 7. The DNA for the CDR3 is TGTGCCAGCAGCTTGGTAGTTGCGGGGGTCGGGGCCAACGTCCTGACTTTC. It translates to CASSLVVAGVGANVLTF. The full variable domain, in which reference TRBV5-5 and TRBJ2-6 provide the parts outside the CDR3, is DAGVTQSPTHLIKTRGQQVTLRCSPISGHKSVSWYQQVLGQGPQFIFQYYEKEERGRGNFPDRFSARQFPNYSSELNVNALLLGDSALYLCASSLVVAGVGANVLTFGAGSRLTVL.

The chain is built from TRBV4-3 and TRBJ2-1; the D is unclear. CDR1 LGHNA and CDR2 YSLEER come from the germline V gene. Trimming stripped 2 bases from V and 9 bases from J, with 14 bases between. The CDR3 spans 14 residues. The CDR3 region has the DNA TGCGCCAGCAGCCAATCAATGACGGCCCCTGAGCAGTTCTTC. This translates into CASSQSMTAPEQFF.

The CDR3 DNA is TGCGCCAGCAGCTTGGCGCCTAGCGCCGCTTACAATGAGCAGTTCTTC. Translation gives CASSLAPSAAYNEQFF. V gene TRBV5-1 combines with J gene TRBJ2-1, with D tentatively TRBD2 (6 bases). The CDR3 sequence is 16 residues long. From germline, CDR1 is SGHRS and CDR2 YFSETQ. Trimming stripped 0 bases from V and 4 bases from J, with 14 bases between.